The present T cell receptor beta chain was sequenced within a study of T-cell memory formation after mild COVID-19. Study details: Most TCR clusters belonged to a single donor. Study observations and caveats: What remained unconfirmed was the SARS-CoV-2 specificity of second-wave clones peaking on day 37. Day 15 to 85 contracting clones showed balanced CD4/CD8; day 15 to 37 expanders favored CD4+.

Barcoded TCR alpha and TCR beta cDNA libraries with UMIs came from 5'RACE using constant-segment primers. Using its own MiXCR run on the 5' RACE reads, TCRdb lists one record per CDR3 protein. This table holds under 550,000 distinct CDR3 sequences, roughly 18% found once. This CDR3 contains 14 residues. V was clipped by 3 bases and J by 0 bases, with 5 bases between them. Germline-derived CDR1 and CDR2 are MNHEY and SMNVEV (reference sequence). This clonotype showed up just a few times. Its antigen is not known. This clonotype was obtained from an adult woman who had mild COVID-19 (a few samples of this study predate the infection). Cell type and time point are not known. The sequenced material came from PBMCs or a T cell subset sorted from them (not recorded which). J is TRBJ2-2 and V is TRBV27; no reliable D call. Written as DNA, the CDR3 is TGTGCCAGCAGTTTTAGTACGAACACCGGGGAGCTGTTTTTT. It yields the protein CASSFSTNTGELFF.